One sample yielded the 28 T cell receptor beta chains listed below, sequenced in a study of a mutant IDH1 vaccine in newly diagnosed glioma. Documented time point: week 23, last vaccination. Every single dose of the vaccine, 300 ug of mutant IDH1 20-mer peptide, came with topical imiquimod. These receptors lack a known antigen. Clones were sequenced by immunoSEQ multiplex PCR, and TCRdb holds only the in-frame ones, with some missing. The sample carries roughly 76,000 clones, approximately 85% recorded once. The input for sequencing was PBMCs, taken from a glioma patient whose treatment included an IDH1 peptide vaccine. The receptors stem from a man aged 25-45 years with glioma. Some clones in this sample may be carry-over from other donors' samples.

V and J are TRBV7-9 and TRBJ1-1, with D possibly matching TRBD1 (6 bases). The germline gives CDR1 SEHNR, CDR2 FQNEAQ (reference sequence). V gave up 1 base and J gave up 10 bases, with 19 bases separating them. This CDR3 is built from 15 residues. The DNA of the CDR3 is TGTGCCAGCAGCTTAGACCAGGACAGCGATCTCAGAGCTTTCTTT. It encodes CASSLDQDSDLRAFF.

V gene TRBV27 combines with J gene TRBJ2-5; perhaps TRBD1 as D (5 bases). The V end was cut by 0 bases, the J end by 5 bases, with 16 bases between. Germline V gene data show CDR1 as MNHEY and CDR2 as SMNVEV (reference sequence). This CDR3 comprises 16 residues. CDR3 loop: CASSLSVGRAYETQYF. Here the CDR3 DNA reads TGTGCCAGCAGTTTATCCGTGGGCAGGGCCTACGAGACCCAGTACTTC.

This chain links TRBV10-3 with TRBJ2-7; D is possibly TRBD1 (5 bases). V lost 6 bases and J lost 4, with 16 bases in between. CDR1 is ENHRY and CDR2 is SYGVKD in the germline V gene. CDR3 length: 14 amino acids. CDR3 loop: CAIRKDQGGYEQYF. CDR3 DNA: TGTGCCATCAGGAAGGATCAGGGTGGGTACGAGCAGTACTTC.

The genes are TRBV9 and TRBJ1-2, with D maybe TRBD1 (5 bases). CDR3 length equals 13 residues. CDR1 is SGDLS, CDR2 YYNGEE, per germline. The germline V and J ends were trimmed by 3 bases and 7 bases, with 13 bases remaining between them. CDR3 DNA sequence: TGTGCCAGCAGCGCGGCCTTGAGGGGTGGCTACACCTTC. Residues: CASSAALRGGYTF.

The CDR3 spells CASSLGGGLRSPLHF. CDR3 DNA sequence: TGTGCCAGCAGCTTAGGGGGGGGGCTCCGTTCACCCCTCCACTTT. The rearrangement links TRBV7-2 to TRBJ1-6; D is perhaps TRBD1 (6 bases). V was shortened by 1 base and J by 9 bases, with 13 bases between the two germline ends. Germline CDR1 is SGHTA and CDR2 is FQGNSA. The CDR3 has 15 residues.

The chain joins TRBV9 to TRBJ1-6; D gene uncertain. V was trimmed by 3 bases and J by 0 bases, leaving 7 bases between them. CDR3 length: 15 residues. The germline CDR1 and CDR2 sequences are SGDLS and YYNGEE. The chain's CDR3 is CASSGVSSYNSPLHF. The CDR3 DNA reads as TGTGCCAGCAGCGGAGTGAGCTCCTATAATTCACCCCTCCACTTT.

The rearrangement links TRBV4-2 to TRBJ1-2, with a weak D call TRBD1 (6 bases). CDR3 length: 13 residues. The germline CDR1 and CDR2 sequences are LGHNA and YNFKEQ. V was clipped by 3 bases and J by 8 bases, with 13 bases between them. The CDR3 sequence: CASSQGGAGGYTF. In nucleotides, the CDR3 is TGTGCCAGCAGCCAGGGGGGGGCTGGCGGCTACACCTTC.

The chain is built from TRBV19 and TRBJ1-1; D is perhaps TRBD1 (5 bases). V lost 7 bases, J lost 2 bases, and 17 bases lay in between. In germline, CDR1 is LNHDA, CDR2 SQIVND (reference sequence). The CDR3 covers 15 residues. The CDR3 DNA follows: TGTGCCAGTATTCAAAGCCGGGGGGTTAACACTGAAGCTTTCTTT. It encodes CASIQSRGVNTEAFF. Full variable domain (missing parts from reference TRBV19 and TRBJ1-1): DGGITQSPKYLFRKEGQNVTLSCEQNLNHDAMYWYRQDPGQGLRLIYYSQIVNDFQKGDIAEGYSVSREKKESFPLTVTSAQKNPTAFYLCASIQSRGVNTEAFFGQGTRLTVV.

For this clone: This CDR3 is also generated by other DNA sequences in the sample. The chain joins TRBV4-1 to TRBJ1-2; the match to TRBD1 covers 7 bases. The V gene end was trimmed by 2 bases and the J gene end by 2 bases; junction bases not matched to a gene: 8. The CDR3 totals 16 residues. The germline gives CDR1 MGHRA, CDR2 YSYEKL. This CDR3 reads CASSQPLTGRNYGYTF. In DNA form, the CDR3 reads TGCGCCAGCAGCCAACCCCTGACAGGGAGGAACTATGGCTACACCTTC.

The chain combines TRBV28 with TRBJ2-5, with D tentatively TRBD1 (5 bases). This CDR3 has 14 residues. Germline V lookup: CDR1 MDHEN, CDR2 SYDVKM. Trimming shortened V by 1 base and J by 4 bases, and 10 bases separated the two germline ends. The CDR3 nucleotides are TGTGCCAGCAGTTTATTAGGGGTTGCAGAGACCCAGTACTTC. Translated: CASSLLGVAETQYF.

This rearrangement joins TRBV6-1 to TRBJ2-1, with 9 bases that match TRBD2. CDR3 length: 15 amino acids. The germline CDR1 and CDR2 sequences are MNHNS and SASEGT. V gave up 3 bases and J gave up 7 bases; unmatched junction bases: 7. CDR3 in DNA: TGTGCCAGCAGTGAGAGGAGCGGGAGGATTAATGAGCAGTTCTTC. Translation gives CASSERSGRINEQFF.

This clone came up a few times. The chain has TRBV27 and TRBJ1-1; 9 nucleotides line up with TRBD1. Germline CDR1 reads MNHEY; CDR2 reads SMNVEV (reference sequence). The length of the CDR3 is 15 residues. J lost 4 bases, V lost 8 bases, and 11 bases had no gene match. CDR3 amino acids: CASSFRGTGSTEAFF. The CDR3 DNA is TGTGCCAGCTCCTTTAGGGGGACAGGGTCCACTGAAGCTTTCTTT.

The chain employs TRBV27 and TRBJ2-7; maybe TRBD2 (5 bases). The V end lost 3 bases, the J end lost 3 bases, and 12 bases lay between the germline ends. In germline, CDR1 is MNHEY, CDR2 SMNVEV (reference sequence). CDR3 length: 14 residues. The CDR3 region is CASSLDGGNYEQYF. The DNA for the CDR3 is TGTGCCAGCAGTTTGGACGGAGGAAACTACGAGCAGTACTTC.

A note on this clone: This same CDR3 is encoded by further DNA sequences in the sample. This chain connects TRBV27 to TRBJ2-3; 8 positions agree with TRBD1. Germline V lookup: CDR1 MNHEY, CDR2 SMNVEV (reference sequence). The ends lost 2 bases at V and 3 bases at J; junction bases unmatched: 7. The CDR3 contains 16 residues. The CDR3 here is CASSLRTGKWTDTQYF. The DNA for the CDR3 is TGTGCCAGCAGTTTACGGACAGGGAAGTGGACAGATACGCAGTATTTT.

V is TRBV2 and J is TRBJ2-7; maybe TRBD1 (5 bases). The ends were cut back, 3 bases at V and 9 bases at J, with 15 bases in the middle. CDR3 size: 13 residues. CDR1 and CDR2 from the germline V gene are SNHLY and FYNNEI. The CDR3 reads CASSENLQDGQYF. CDR3 DNA: TGTGCCAGCAGTGAGAATTTACAGGATGGGCAGTACTTC.

The CDR3 sequence: CASSPRPSGSFTDTQYF. CDR3 bases: TGTGCCAGCAGTCCCAGACCCAGCGGGAGTTTTACAGATACGCAGTATTTT. The rearrangement uses TRBV7-8 and TRBJ2-3; 8 bases fit TRBD2. Trimming took 6 bases from V and 3 from J; bases not matched to a gene: 14. There are 17 residues in the CDR3. Germline loops: CDR1 SGHVS, CDR2 FQNEAQ.

The V and J genes are TRBV2 and TRBJ2-1; D unresolved. The ends were cut back, 7 bases at V and 4 bases at J, with 8 bases in the middle. CDR3 length: 12 residues. Germline V gives CDR1 SNHLY, CDR2 FYNNEI. CDR3 DNA sequence: TGTGCCAGCATCGAAGGGTACAATGAGCAGTTCTTC. Translated: CASIEGYNEQFF.

The chain combines TRBV15 with TRBJ2-5, with D hard to call. Trimming took 1 base from V and 5 from J, leaving 5 bases between them. The CDR3 is 12 amino acids. Looked up from germline, CDR1 is LNHNV and CDR2 is YYDKDF (reference sequence). The CDR3: CATSRVGETQYF. The CDR3 DNA follows: TGTGCCACCAGCAGAGTAGGGGAGACCCAGTACTTC.

The V and J genes are TRBV28 and TRBJ2-3; 8 nucleotides agree with TRBD2. The CDR3 sequence is 14 residues long. Germline assignment: CDR1 MDHEN and CDR2 SYDVKM. Losses at the gene ends were 6 bases for V and 7 bases for J; bases not matched to a gene: 9. CDR3 amino acids: CASSSPGGGNTQYF. CDR3 bases: TGTGCCAGCAGCTCCCCGGGGGGGGGAAATACGCAGTATTTT.

V usage is TRBV29-1 and J usage is TRBJ2-7, with D possibly being TRBD1 or TRBD2 (6 bases each). This CDR3 region has 16 residues. Trimming took 4 bases from V and 0 from J, leaving 19 bases between them. Germline loops: CDR1 SQVTM, CDR2 ANQGSEA. The CDR3 DNA is TGCAGCGTTGCACTACACAGGGCGGGAAGCTCCTACGAGCAGTACTTC. Amino acids: CSVALHRAGSSYEQYF.

The chain recombines TRBV18 with TRBJ2-5; D may match TRBD1 or TRBD2 (5 bases each). V dropped 4 bases and J dropped 8 bases, with 8 bases sitting between them. There are 11 residues in the CDR3. Germline values: CDR1 KGHSH, CDR2 LQKENI. The CDR3 bases are TGTGCCAGCTCACTCCGGGACACCCAGTACTTC. It specifies CASSLRDTQYF.

The chain has TRBV28 and TRBJ1-6; D gene uncertain. Trimming removed 7 bases at V and 7 bases at J, with 11 bases between. The length of the CDR3 is 13 residues. In germline, CDR1 is MDHEN, CDR2 SYDVKM. The CDR3 region has the DNA TGTGCCAGCATATCCCGTCGCAATTCACCCCTCCACTTT. Translation gives CASISRRNSPLHF.

This clone was observed once. The V gene is TRBV18, the J gene TRBJ2-2; 7 bases are a match to TRBD1. The J segment lost 6 bases and the V segment lost 0 bases, leaving 7 bases of the junction unmatched. CDR1 is KGHSH and CDR2 is LQKENI in the germline V gene. The CDR3 covers 16 residues. The CDR3 here is CASSPPHDRAAGELFF. CDR3 nucleotides: TGTGCCAGCTCACCACCCCATGACAGGGCGGCCGGGGAGCTGTTTTTT. Drawing the rest from reference TRBV18 and TRBJ2-2, the complete variable domain is NAGVMQNPRHLVRRRGQEARLRCSPMKGHSHVYWYRQLPEEGLKFMVYLQKENIIDESGMPKERFSAEFPKEGPSILRIQQVVRGDSAAYFCASSPPHDRAAGELFFGEGSRLTVL.

The CDR3 coding sequence is TGTGCCAGCAGCTTGGGGAGGGGGGGTGAGCAGTTCTTC. Amino acid sequence: CASSLGRGGEQFF. This chain joins TRBV7-8 and TRBJ2-1, with D possibly matching TRBD2 (7 bases). The CDR3 has 13 residues. Germline lookup yields CDR1 SGHVS and CDR2 FQNEAQ. V was trimmed by 3 bases and J by 9 bases, leaving 12 bases between them.

This clone was detected only once. The chain employs TRBV27 and TRBJ2-7; D gene unclear. The V end lost 2 bases, the J end lost 0 bases, and 5 bases lay between the germline ends. CDR3 length equals 13 residues. The germline V gene encodes CDR1 MNHEY and CDR2 SMNVEV (reference sequence). Here the CDR3 reads CASSLDSSYEQYF. The CDR3 nucleotides are TGTGCCAGCAGTTTAGACTCCTCCTACGAGCAGTACTTC.

V is TRBV7-9 and J is TRBJ1-3; 7 bases agree with TRBD1. This CDR3 region has 15 residues. Germline V gene data show CDR1 as SEHNR and CDR2 as FQNEAQ (reference sequence). V was clipped by 4 bases and J by 9 bases; unmatched bases: 12. CDR3 residues: CASSSPGQMEGTIYF. The DNA for the CDR3 is TGTGCCAGCAGCTCGCCGGGACAGATGGAAGGCACCATATATTTT.

This clone has a single count. The rearrangement uses TRBV7-3 and TRBJ2-3, with 10 bases identical to TRBD2. This CDR3 spans 13 amino acids. Germline V gene sequence: CDR1 SGHTA, CDR2 FQGTGA. The ends lost 5 bases at V and 10 bases at J; junction bases unmatched: 6. CDR3 DNA sequence: TGTGCCAGCAGCCAAGGGGGACTAGCGTCGCAGTATTTT. It codes for CASSQGGLASQYF.

The V call is TRBV11-3, the J call TRBJ2-5; D gene unclear. Looked up from germline, CDR1 is SGHNT and CDR2 is YENEEA. Trimming removed 5 bases from V and 5 bases from J, with 12 bases in between. CDR3 length: 13 residues. This CDR3 is CASSVVLGETQYF. CDR3 sequence (DNA): TGTGCCAGCAGCGTAGTTCTGGGGGAGACCCAGTACTTC.